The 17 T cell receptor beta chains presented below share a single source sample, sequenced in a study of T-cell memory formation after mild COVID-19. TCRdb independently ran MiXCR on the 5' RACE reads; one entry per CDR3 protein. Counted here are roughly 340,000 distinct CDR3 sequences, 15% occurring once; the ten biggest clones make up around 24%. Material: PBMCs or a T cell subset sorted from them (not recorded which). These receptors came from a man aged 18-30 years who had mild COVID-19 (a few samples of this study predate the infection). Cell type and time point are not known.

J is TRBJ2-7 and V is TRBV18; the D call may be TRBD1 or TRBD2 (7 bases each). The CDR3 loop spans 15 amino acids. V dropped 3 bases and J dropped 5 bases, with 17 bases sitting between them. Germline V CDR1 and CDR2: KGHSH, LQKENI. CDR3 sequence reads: CASSPDHRGGNEQYF. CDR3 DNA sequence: TGTGCCAGCTCACCGGATCACAGGGGAGGGAACGAGCAGTACTTC.

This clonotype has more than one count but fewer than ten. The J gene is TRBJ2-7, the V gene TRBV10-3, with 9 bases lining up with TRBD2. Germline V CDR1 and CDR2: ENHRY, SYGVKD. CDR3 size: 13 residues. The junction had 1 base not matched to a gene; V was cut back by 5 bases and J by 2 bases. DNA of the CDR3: TGTGCCATCAGTAGCGGGGGGCCCTACGAGCAGTACTTC. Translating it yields CAISSGGPYEQYF.

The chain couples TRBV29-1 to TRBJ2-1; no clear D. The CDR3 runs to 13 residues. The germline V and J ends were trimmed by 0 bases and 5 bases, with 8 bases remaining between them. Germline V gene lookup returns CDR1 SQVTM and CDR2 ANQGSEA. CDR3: CSVEDDWHNEQFF. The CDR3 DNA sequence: TGCAGCGTTGAAGATGACTGGCACAATGAGCAGTTCTTC.

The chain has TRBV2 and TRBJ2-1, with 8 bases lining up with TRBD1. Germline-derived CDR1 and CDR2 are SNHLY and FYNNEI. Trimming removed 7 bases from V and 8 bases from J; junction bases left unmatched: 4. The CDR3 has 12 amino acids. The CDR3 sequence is CASTDRGDEQFF. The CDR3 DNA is TGTGCCAGCACTGACAGGGGAGATGAGCAGTTCTTC.

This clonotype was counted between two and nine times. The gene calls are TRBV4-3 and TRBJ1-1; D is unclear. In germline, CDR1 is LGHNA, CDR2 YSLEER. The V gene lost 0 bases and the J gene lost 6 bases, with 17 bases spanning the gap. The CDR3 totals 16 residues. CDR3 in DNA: TGCGCCAGCAGCCAAGATAAAAGGGCGGGGAAACCTGAAGCTTTCTTT. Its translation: CASSQDKRAGKPEAFF.

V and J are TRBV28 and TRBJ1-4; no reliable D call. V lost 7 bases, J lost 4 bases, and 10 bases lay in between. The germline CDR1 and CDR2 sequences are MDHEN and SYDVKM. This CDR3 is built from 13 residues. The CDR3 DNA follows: TGTGCCAGCAAGGGCGCGAATAATGAAAAACTGTTTTTT. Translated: CASKGANNEKLFF.

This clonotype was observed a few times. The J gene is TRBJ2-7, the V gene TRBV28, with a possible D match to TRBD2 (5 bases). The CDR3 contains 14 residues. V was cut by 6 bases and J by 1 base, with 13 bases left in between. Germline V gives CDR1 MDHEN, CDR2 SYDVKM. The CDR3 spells CASSLGSTSYEQYF. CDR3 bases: TGTGCCAGCAGCTTGGGGAGCACGTCCTACGAGCAGTACTTC. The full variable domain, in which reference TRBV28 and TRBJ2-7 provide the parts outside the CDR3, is DVKVTQSSRYLVKRTGEKVFLECVQDMDHENMFWYRQDPGLGLRLIYFSYDVKMKEKGDIPEGYSVSREKKERFSLILESASTNQTSMYLCASSLGSTSYEQYFGPGTRLTVT.

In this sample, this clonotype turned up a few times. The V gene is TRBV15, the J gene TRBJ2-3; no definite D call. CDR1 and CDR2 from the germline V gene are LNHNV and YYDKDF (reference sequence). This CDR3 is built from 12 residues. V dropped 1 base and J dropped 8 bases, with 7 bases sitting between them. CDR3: CATSRVSVTQYF. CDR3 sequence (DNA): TGTGCCACCAGCAGAGTCTCAGTTACGCAGTATTTT.

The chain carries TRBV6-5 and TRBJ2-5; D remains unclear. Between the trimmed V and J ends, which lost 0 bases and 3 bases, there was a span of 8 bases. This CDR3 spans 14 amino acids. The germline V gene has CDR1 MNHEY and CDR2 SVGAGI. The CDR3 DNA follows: TGTGCCAGCAGTTACTCTACAGACAAAGAGACCCAGTACTTC. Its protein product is CASSYSTDKETQYF.

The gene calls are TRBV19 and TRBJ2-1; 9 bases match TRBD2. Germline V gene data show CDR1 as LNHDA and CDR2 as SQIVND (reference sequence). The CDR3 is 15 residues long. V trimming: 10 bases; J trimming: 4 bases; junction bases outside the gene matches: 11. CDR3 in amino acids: CATSRAGGPYNEQFF. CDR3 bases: TGTGCCACCAGTCGGGCGGGGGGGCCGTACAATGAGCAGTTCTTC.

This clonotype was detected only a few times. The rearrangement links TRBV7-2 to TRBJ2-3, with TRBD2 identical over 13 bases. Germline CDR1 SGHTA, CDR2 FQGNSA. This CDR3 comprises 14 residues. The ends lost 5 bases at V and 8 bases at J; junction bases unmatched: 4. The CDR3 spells CASSPTSGGATQYF. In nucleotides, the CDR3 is TGTGCCAGCAGCCCTACTAGCGGGGGGGCTACGCAGTATTTT.

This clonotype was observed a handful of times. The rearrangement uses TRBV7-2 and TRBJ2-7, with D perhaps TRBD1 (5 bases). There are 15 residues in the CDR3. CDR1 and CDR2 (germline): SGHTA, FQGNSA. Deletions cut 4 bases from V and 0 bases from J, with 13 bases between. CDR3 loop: CASSYSTASSYEQYF. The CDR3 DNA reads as TGTGCCAGCAGCTACTCGACAGCCAGCTCCTACGAGCAGTACTTC.

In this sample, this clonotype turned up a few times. The DNA for the CDR3 is TGTGCCTGGTCAGGAGGTACTAATGAAAAACTGTTTTTT. As protein: CAWSGGTNEKLFF. This chain connects TRBV30 to TRBJ1-4; no definite D call. V shed 5 bases and J shed 2 bases, with 9 bases lying between them. Germline CDR1 reads GTSNPN; CDR2 reads SVGIG (reference sequence). The CDR3 consists of 13 residues.

The CDR3 sequence: CASSPRQGHGELFF. The CDR3 DNA sequence: TGTGCCAGCAGCCCACGTCAGGGGCACGGGGAGCTGTTTTTT. The chain joins TRBV11-3 to TRBJ2-2, with D tentatively TRBD1 (6 bases). The CDR3 totals 14 residues. Germline lookup yields CDR1 SGHNT and CDR2 YENEEA. V dropped 5 bases and J dropped 7 bases, with 14 bases sitting between them.

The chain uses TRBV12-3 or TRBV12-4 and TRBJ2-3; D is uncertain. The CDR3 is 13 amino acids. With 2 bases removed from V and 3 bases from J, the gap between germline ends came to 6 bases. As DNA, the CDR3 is TGTGCCAGCAGTTTATCAGTTACAGATACGCAGTATTTT. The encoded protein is CASSLSVTDTQYF.

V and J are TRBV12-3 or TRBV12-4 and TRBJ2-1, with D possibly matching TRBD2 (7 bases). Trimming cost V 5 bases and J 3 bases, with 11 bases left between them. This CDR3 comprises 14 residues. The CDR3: CASSGGGNYNEQFF. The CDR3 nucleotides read TGTGCCAGCAGTGGGGGGGGCAACTACAATGAGCAGTTCTTC.

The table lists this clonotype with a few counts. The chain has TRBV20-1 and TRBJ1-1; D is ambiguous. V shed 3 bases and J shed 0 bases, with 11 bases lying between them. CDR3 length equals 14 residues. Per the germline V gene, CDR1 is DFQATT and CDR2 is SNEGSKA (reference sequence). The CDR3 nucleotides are TGCAGTGCTAGGTTAGGTGGAATGAACACTGAAGCTTTCTTT. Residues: CSARLGGMNTEAFF.